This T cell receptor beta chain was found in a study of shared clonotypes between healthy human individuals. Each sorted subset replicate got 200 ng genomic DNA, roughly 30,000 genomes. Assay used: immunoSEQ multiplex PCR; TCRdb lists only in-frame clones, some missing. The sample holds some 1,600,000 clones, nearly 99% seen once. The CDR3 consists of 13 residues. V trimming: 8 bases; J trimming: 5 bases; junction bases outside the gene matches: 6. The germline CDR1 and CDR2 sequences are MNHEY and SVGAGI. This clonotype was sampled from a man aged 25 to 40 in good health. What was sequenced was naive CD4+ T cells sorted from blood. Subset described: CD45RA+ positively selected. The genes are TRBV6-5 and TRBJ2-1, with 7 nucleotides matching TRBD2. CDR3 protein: CASSQRGDNEQFF. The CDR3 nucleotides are TGTGCCAGCTCCCAACGGGGGGACAATGAGCAGTTCTTC.